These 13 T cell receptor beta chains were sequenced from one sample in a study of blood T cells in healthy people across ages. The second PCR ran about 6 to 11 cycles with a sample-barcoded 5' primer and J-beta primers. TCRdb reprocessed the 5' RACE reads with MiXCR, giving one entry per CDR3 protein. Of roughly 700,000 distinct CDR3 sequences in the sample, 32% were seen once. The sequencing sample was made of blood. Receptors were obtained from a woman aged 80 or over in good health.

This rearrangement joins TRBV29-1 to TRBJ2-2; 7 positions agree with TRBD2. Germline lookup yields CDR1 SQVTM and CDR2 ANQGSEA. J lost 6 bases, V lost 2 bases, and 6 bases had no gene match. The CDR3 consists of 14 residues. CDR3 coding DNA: TGCAGCGTTGAAACGGGGGGAGGGGCCGGGGAGCTGTTTTTT. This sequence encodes CSVETGGGAGELFF.

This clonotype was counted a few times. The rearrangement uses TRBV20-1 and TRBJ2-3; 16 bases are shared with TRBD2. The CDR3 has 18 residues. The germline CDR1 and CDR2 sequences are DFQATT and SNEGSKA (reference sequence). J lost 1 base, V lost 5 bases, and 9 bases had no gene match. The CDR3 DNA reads TGCAGTGCTCCCCCGGGACTAGCGGGGGGGCTTGGCACAGATACGCAGTATTTT. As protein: CSAPPGLAGGLGTDTQYF.

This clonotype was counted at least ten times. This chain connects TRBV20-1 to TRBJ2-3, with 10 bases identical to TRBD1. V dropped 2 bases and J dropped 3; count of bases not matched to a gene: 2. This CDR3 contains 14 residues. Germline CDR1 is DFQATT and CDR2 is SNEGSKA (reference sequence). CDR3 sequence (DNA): TGCAGTGCTAGACGGGACAGGGGTACAGATACGCAGTATTTT. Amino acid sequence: CSARRDRGTDTQYF.

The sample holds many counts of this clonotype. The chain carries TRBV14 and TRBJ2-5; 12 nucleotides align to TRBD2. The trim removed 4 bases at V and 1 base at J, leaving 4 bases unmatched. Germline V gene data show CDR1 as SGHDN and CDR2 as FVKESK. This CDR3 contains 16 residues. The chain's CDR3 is CASSPLAGGPQETQYF. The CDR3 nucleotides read TGTGCCAGCAGCCCCCTAGCGGGGGGGCCCCAAGAGACCCAGTACTTC.

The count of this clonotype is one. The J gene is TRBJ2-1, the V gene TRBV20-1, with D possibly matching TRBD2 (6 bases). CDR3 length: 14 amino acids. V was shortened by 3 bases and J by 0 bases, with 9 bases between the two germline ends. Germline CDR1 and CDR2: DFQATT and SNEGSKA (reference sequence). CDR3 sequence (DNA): TGCAGTGCTAGTGTCGGGAGCTCCTACAATGAGCAGTTCTTC. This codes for CSASVGSSYNEQFF.

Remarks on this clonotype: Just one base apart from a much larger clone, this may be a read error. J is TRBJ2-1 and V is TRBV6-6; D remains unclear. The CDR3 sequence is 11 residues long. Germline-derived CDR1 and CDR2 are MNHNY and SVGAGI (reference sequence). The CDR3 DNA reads TGTGCCAGCAGCGGTCCCAATGGGCAGTTCTTC. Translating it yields CASSGPNGQFF.

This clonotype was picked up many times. The CDR3 DNA is TGTGCCAGCAGCTTAGACCGGGCACCTTATCGGGAGACCCAGTACTTC. Translation: CASSLDRAPYRETQYF. The J gene is TRBJ2-5, the V gene TRBV7-9; D is ambiguous. Germline V gives CDR1 SEHNR, CDR2 FQNEAQ (reference sequence). Trimming shortened V by 1 base and J by 5 bases, and 17 bases separated the two germline ends. This CDR3 has 16 residues.

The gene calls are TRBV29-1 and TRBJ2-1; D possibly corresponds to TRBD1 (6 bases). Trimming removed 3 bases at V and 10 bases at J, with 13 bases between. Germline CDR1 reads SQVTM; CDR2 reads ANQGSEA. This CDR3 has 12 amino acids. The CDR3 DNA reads TGCAGCGTTGAGGGACAAGACTACGAGCAGTTCTTC. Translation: CSVEGQDYEQFF.

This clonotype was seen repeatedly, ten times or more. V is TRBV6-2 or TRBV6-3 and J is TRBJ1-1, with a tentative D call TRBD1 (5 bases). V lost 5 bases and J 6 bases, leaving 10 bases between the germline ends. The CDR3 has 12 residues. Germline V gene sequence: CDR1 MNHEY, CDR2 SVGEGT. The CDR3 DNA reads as TGTGCCAGCAGTCAAGCGGGACCTGAAGCTTTCTTT. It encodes CASSQAGPEAFF.

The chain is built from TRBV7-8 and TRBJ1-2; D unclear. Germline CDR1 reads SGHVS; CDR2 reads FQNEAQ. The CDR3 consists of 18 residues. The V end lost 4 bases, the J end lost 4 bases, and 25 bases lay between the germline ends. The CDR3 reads CASSYDALLEAKSYGYTF. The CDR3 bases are TGTGCCAGCAGCTATGACGCCCTCCTCGAAGCCAAATCCTATGGCTACACCTTC. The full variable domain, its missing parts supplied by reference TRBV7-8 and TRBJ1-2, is GAGVSQSPRYKVAKRGQDVALRCDPISGHVSLFWYQQALGQGPEFLTYFQNEAQLDKSGLPSDRFFAERPEGSVSTLKIQRTQQEDSAVYLCASSYDALLEAKSYGYTFGSGTRLTVV.

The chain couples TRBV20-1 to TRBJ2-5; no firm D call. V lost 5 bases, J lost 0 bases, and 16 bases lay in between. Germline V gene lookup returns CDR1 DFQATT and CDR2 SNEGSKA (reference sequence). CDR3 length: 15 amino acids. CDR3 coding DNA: TGCAGTGCTCCGGGTCTACGAAGCAACCAAGAGACCCAGTACTTC. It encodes CSAPGLRSNQETQYF.

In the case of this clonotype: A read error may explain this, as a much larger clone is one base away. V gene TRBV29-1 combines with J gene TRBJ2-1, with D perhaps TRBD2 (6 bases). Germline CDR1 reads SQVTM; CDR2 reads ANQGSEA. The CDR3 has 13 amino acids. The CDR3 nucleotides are TGCAGCGGGGGACTGAGCTCCTACAATGAGCGGTTCTTC. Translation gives CSGGLSSYNERFF.

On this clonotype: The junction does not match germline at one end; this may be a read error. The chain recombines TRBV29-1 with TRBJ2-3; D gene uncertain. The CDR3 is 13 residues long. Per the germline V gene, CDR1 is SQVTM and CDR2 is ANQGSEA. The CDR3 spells CSVGRSITDAQYF. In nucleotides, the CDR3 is TGCAGCGTTGGCCGCTCTATCACAGATGCGCAGTATTTT.